This T cell receptor beta chain appears in the sequencing data of a study of T cell responses to AZD1222 COVID-19 vaccine. Overall study findings and caveats: Clonal diversity may have been underestimated, and the donors were mostly white British, with more females than males.

TCRdb's table, derived via immunoSEQ multiplex PCR, lists solely in-frame clones and lacks some. The sample has fewer than 150,000 clones; 88% are singletons. V lost 4 bases to trimming and J lost 0 bases; unmatched junction nucleotides: 2. The CDR3 spans 16 residues. CDR1 and CDR2 (germline): LGHDT, YNNKEL (reference sequence). Comment on this clone: Its antigen remains unknown.

The chain has TRBV3-1 (or the pseudogene TRBV3-2) and TRBJ1-5; 11 bases agree with TRBD1. This TCR was sampled from an adult in good health. The source was peripheral blood, collected on day 0 of AZD1222 vaccination. The CDR3 reads CASSRGTGGSNQPQHF. The CDR3 nucleotides read TGTGCCAGCAGCCGGGGGACAGGGGGTAGCAATCAGCCCCAGCATTTT.